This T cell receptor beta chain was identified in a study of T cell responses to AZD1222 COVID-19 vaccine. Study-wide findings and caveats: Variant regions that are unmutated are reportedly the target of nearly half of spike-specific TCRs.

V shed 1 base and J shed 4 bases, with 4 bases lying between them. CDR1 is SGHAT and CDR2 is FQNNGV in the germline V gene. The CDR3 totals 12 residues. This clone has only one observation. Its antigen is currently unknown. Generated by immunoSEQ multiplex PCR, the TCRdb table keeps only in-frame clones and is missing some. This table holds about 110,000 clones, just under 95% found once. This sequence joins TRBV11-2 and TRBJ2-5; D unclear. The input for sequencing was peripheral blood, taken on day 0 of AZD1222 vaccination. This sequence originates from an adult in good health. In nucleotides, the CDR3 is TGTGCCAGCAGCTTAGTTAGAGAGACCCAGTACTTC. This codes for CASSLVRETQYF.